The next 14 T cell receptor beta chains were all read from a single sample in a study of blood T cell repertoires in COVID-19. Generated by immunoSEQ multiplex PCR, the TCRdb table keeps only in-frame clones and is missing some. Of 13,000 to 15,000 clones in the sample, less than 90% were seen once. The material sequenced was peripheral blood. Every receptor here comes from a man aged 40-55 years with active or convalescent COVID-19.

The chain employs TRBV28 and TRBJ1-2, with D unresolved. This CDR3 is 15 amino acids long. V lost 6 bases to trimming and J lost 5 bases, with 19 bases between them. CDR1 MDHEN and CDR2 SYDVKM come from the germline V gene. CDR3 nucleotides: TGTGCCAGCAGCCTAGCCCCCCCCACAGCGTATGGCTACACCTTC. Encoded protein: CASSLAPPTAYGYTF.

V is TRBV20-1 and J is TRBJ2-3, with D possibly being TRBD2 (5 bases). CDR1 is DFQATT, CDR2 SNEGSKA, per germline (reference sequence). V was cut by 7 bases and J by 4 bases, with 18 bases left in between. The CDR3 is 14 amino acids. CDR3 amino acids: CSVSRLAYSDTQYF. The CDR3 bases are TGCAGTGTTAGTCGGCTAGCTTATTCAGATACGCAGTATTTT.

This sequence joins TRBV19 and TRBJ2-2; 11 bases are a match to TRBD2. CDR3 length equals 16 residues. Germline V gene sequence: CDR1 LNHDA, CDR2 SQIVND (reference sequence). J lost 6 bases, V lost 1 base, and 4 bases had no gene match. The CDR3 coding sequence is TGTGCCAGTAGTATAGCACTAGCGGGGGTGGCCGGGGAGCTGTTTTTT. Its translation is CASSIALAGVAGELFF.

The J gene is TRBJ1-2, the V gene TRBV7-2; TRBD1 is a possible D gene (5 bases). This CDR3 spans 15 amino acids. The germline gives CDR1 SGHTA, CDR2 FQGNSA. Trimming left V 3 bases short and J 0 bases short, with 11 bases between. CDR3 residues: CASSFSIRANYGYTF. The CDR3 DNA follows: TGTGCCAGCAGCTTTTCAATCAGGGCTAACTATGGCTACACCTTC.

V is TRBV7-9 and J is TRBJ2-1; 8 nucleotides line up with TRBD1. V gave up 6 bases and J gave up 16 bases; unmatched junction bases: 14. The CDR3 has 13 amino acids. Germline CDR1 and CDR2: SEHNR and FQNEAQ (reference sequence). CDR3 residues: CASRLTGRGRSFF. CDR3 sequence (DNA): TGTGCCAGCAGGTTAACCGGCAGGGGGCGCAGTTTCTTC.

This chain joins TRBV28 and TRBJ2-5; weak D call: TRBD1 (5 bases). The V gene's germline CDR1 is MDHEN and CDR2 SYDVKM. The V end was cut by 6 bases, the J end by 2 bases, with 10 bases between. The CDR3 totals 13 residues. CDR3 protein: CASSPGKQETQYF. CDR3 nucleotides: TGTGCCAGCAGCCCAGGGAAGCAAGAGACCCAGTACTTC. Supplemented by reference TRBV28 and TRBJ2-5, the full variable domain reads DVKVTQSSRYLVKRTGEKVFLECVQDMDHENMFWYRQDPGLGLRLIYFSYDVKMKEKGDIPEGYSVSREKKERFSLILESASTNQTSMYLCASSPGKQETQYFGPGTRLLVL.

This rearrangement joins TRBV12-3 or TRBV12-4 to TRBJ1-3; no firm D call. This CDR3 spans 12 amino acids. The V end lost 2 bases, the J end lost 8 bases, and 7 bases lay between the germline ends. As DNA, the CDR3 is TGTGCCAGCAGTTTACCACGGGACACCATATATTTT. This sequence encodes CASSLPRDTIYF.

This rearrangement joins TRBV3-1 (or the pseudogene TRBV3-2) to TRBJ2-7; maybe TRBD2 (7 bases). V lost 4 bases, J lost 4 bases, and 14 bases lay in between. Germline V gives CDR1 LGHDT, CDR2 YNNKEL (reference sequence). The CDR3 is made up of 14 amino acids. CDR3 bases: TGTGCCAGCAGCCCAAGGGGGGGGCCTTACGAGCAGTACTTC. Protein sequence: CASSPRGGPYEQYF.

This clone was picked up a small number of times. This chain joins TRBV9 and TRBJ2-1; D remains unclear. There are 15 residues in the CDR3. Deletions cut 4 bases from V and 2 bases from J, with 13 bases between. Germline CDR1 reads SGDLS; CDR2 reads YYNGEE. This chain's CDR3 is CASSLSYRAYNEQFF. DNA of the CDR3: TGTGCCAGCAGCCTAAGTTACCGTGCCTACAATGAGCAGTTCTTC.

The CDR3 region is CASSPQRTYNEQFF. Here the CDR3 DNA reads TGTGCCAGCAGTCCCCAGAGGACCTACAATGAGCAGTTCTTC. V is TRBV7-8 and J is TRBJ2-1; D unresolved. This CDR3 region has 14 residues. Trimming stripped 6 bases from V and 2 bases from J, with 11 bases between. Looked up from germline, CDR1 is SGHVS and CDR2 is FQNEAQ. The complete variable domain, with remaining parts taken from reference TRBV7-8 and TRBJ2-1, reads GAGVSQSPRYKVAKRGQDVALRCDPISGHVSLFWYQQALGQGPEFLTYFQNEAQLDKSGLPSDRFFAERPEGSVSTLKIQRTQQEDSAVYLCASSPQRTYNEQFFGPGTRLTVL.

V is TRBV28 and J is TRBJ1-2; D gene unclear. Trimming shortened V by 6 bases and J by 4 bases, and 12 bases separated the two germline ends. The CDR3 is 13 amino acids. Germline V gene lookup returns CDR1 MDHEN and CDR2 SYDVKM. This CDR3 is CASSEPKAYGYTF. The CDR3 bases are TGTGCCAGCAGCGAACCAAAAGCCTATGGCTACACCTTC.

The V gene is TRBV6-6, the J gene TRBJ2-5, with 10 nucleotides matching TRBD2. CDR1 MNHNY and CDR2 SVGAGI come from the germline V gene (reference sequence). V was pared by 7 bases and J by 5 bases, with 10 bases of the junction left unmatched. The length of the CDR3 is 15 residues. CDR3 in DNA: TGTGCCAGCATCCGCAGCGGGGGGGAGGTGGAGACCCAGTACTTC. Translating it yields CASIRSGGEVETQYF.

The rearrangement links TRBV7-6 to TRBJ2-3; D remains unclear. V was pared by 1 base and J by 2 bases, with 10 bases between. Germline CDR1 reads SGHVS; CDR2 reads FNYEAQ. The CDR3 is made up of 15 amino acids. CDR3 in amino acids: CASSLVAENTDTQYF. The CDR3 DNA follows: TGTGCCAGCAGCTTAGTGGCGGAAAACACAGATACGCAGTATTTT.

CDR3 nucleotides: TGTGCCAGCAGCGTGACAGGGGAGGATCAGCCCCAGCATTTT. Protein product: CASSVTGEDQPQHF. This chain joins TRBV9 and TRBJ1-5, with 8 bases matching TRBD1. V was clipped by 2 bases and J by 5 bases; unmatched bases: 3. The length of the CDR3 is 14 residues. From germline, CDR1 is SGDLS and CDR2 YYNGEE.